These 20 T cell receptor beta chains were sequenced from one sample in a study of T cell repertoires in cytomegalovirus infection. Their antigens remain unidentified. MiXCR was run by TCRdb on the reads, yielding one entry per CDR3 protein. The sample holds approximately 1,000,000 distinct CDR3 sequences, roughly a third seen once. Sequencing used cultured CD8+ T cells from PBMCs, obtained from culture after CMV antigen stimulation. The receptors shown here come from a human donor in good health (CMV status not recorded). Some clones in this sample may be carry-over from other donors' samples.

This rearrangement joins TRBV24-1 to TRBJ1-3; possibly TRBD1 for D (5 bases). The CDR3 runs 13 residues. V dropped 3 bases and J dropped 7 bases, with 9 bases sitting between them. Germline V lookup: CDR1 KGHDR, CDR2 SFDVKD. The CDR3 sequence: CATSDREGNTIYF. DNA for the CDR3: TGTGCCACCAGTGATCGGGAGGGGAACACCATATATTTT.

This sequence joins TRBV7-6 and TRBJ2-2; 10 nucleotides line up with TRBD2. The CDR3 consists of 17 residues. Germline CDR1 is SGHVS and CDR2 is FNYEAQ. Germline trimming cut 7 bases from V and 4 bases from J; bases unmatched to any gene: 12. The CDR3 sequence: CASTIVASGGTTGELFF. CDR3 bases: TGTGCCAGCACCATAGTCGCTAGCGGGGGAACCACCGGGGAGCTGTTTTTT.

CDR3 protein: CASLQRNTEAFF. CDR3 nucleotide sequence: TGCGCCAGCCTACAACGGAACACTGAAGCTTTCTTT. The V call is TRBV10-2, the J call TRBJ1-1, with D unclear. The CDR3 sequence is 12 residues long. The germline CDR1 and CDR2 sequences are WSHSY and SAAADI. Trimming pared 8 bases from V and 1 base from J, leaving 8 bases between.

The V and J genes are TRBV19 and TRBJ1-1; D gene uncertain. This CDR3 has 13 amino acids. V was clipped by 3 bases and J by 3 bases, with 8 bases between them. Germline V CDR1 and CDR2: LNHDA, SQIVND (reference sequence). The CDR3 bases are TGTGCCAGTAGTATTTCAGTAGACACTGAAGCTTTCTTT. Translated, it gives CASSISVDTEAFF.

The chain employs TRBV9 and TRBJ1-1, with TRBD1 identical over 7 bases. The CDR3 length is 18 residues. Germline lookup yields CDR1 SGDLS and CDR2 YYNGEE. V dropped 3 bases and J dropped 0; count of bases not matched to a gene: 14. CDR3 sequence: CASSEAQGGSELNTEAFF. The CDR3 nucleotides read TGTGCCAGCAGCGAAGCTCAGGGGGGGTCTGAGTTGAACACTGAAGCTTTCTTT.

The gene calls are TRBV6-5 and TRBJ1-6, with 7 bases that match TRBD1. With V trimmed by 0 bases and J by 5 bases, 10 bases remained unmatched. Germline CDR1 and CDR2: MNHEY and SVGAGI. The CDR3 length is 18 residues. The CDR3 loop is CASSYSNRGQSDNSPLHF. The CDR3 DNA sequence: TGTGCCAGCAGTTACTCCAACAGGGGCCAGAGTGATAATTCACCCCTCCACTTT.

Notes on this clonotype: One end of the junction does not line up with germline, which may come from a read error. The V call is TRBV7-9, the J call TRBJ1-4; D is ambiguous. CDR1 is SEHNR and CDR2 is FQNEAQ in the germline V gene (reference sequence). The CDR3 has 14 residues. The CDR3: CANSLLADNEKLFF. CDR3 bases: TGTGCCAACAGCTTACTGGCCGATAATGAAAAACTGTTTTTT.

This clonotype was counted between two and nine times. The chain couples TRBV19 to TRBJ2-5; possibly TRBD1 for D (6 bases). Germline V CDR1 and CDR2: LNHDA, SQIVND (reference sequence). This CDR3 region has 12 residues. Trimming removed 10 bases from V and 4 bases from J, with 13 bases in between. DNA of the CDR3: TGTGCCACCCAACAGGGAGCAGAGACCCAGTACTTC. It encodes CATQQGAETQYF.

This clonotype was seen repeatedly, ten times or more. CDR3 sequence: CASSLAVLAGVLRETQYF. The CDR3 region has the DNA TGTGCCAGCAGCTTAGCGGTCCTAGCGGGGGTTTTGCGAGAGACCCAGTACTTC. This chain uses TRBV7-8 with TRBJ2-5; TRBD2 matches 10 bases. The CDR3 has 18 residues. Germline CDR1 reads SGHVS; CDR2 reads FQNEAQ. V was pared by 0 bases and J by 4 bases, with 11 bases of the junction left unmatched.

The chain joins TRBV9 to TRBJ2-3, with D maybe TRBD1 (6 bases). Germline V gene data show CDR1 as SGDLS and CDR2 as YYNGEE. Trimming removed 4 bases at V and 0 bases at J, with 18 bases between. The CDR3 is 17 amino acids. CDR3 loop: CASSTHRTARSTDTQYF. As DNA, the CDR3 is TGTGCCAGCAGCACCCACCGGACAGCCAGAAGCACAGATACGCAGTATTTT.

This clonotype occurred a few times. V usage is TRBV6-6 and J usage is TRBJ1-2; 9 bases agree with TRBD1. The V gene end was trimmed by 6 bases and the J gene end by 4 bases; junction bases not matched to a gene: 18. The length of the CDR3 is 18 residues. Germline V gives CDR1 MNHNY, CDR2 SVGAGI (reference sequence). CDR3 amino acids: CASSAPPGQGMLSYGYTF. Here the CDR3 DNA reads TGTGCCAGCAGCGCGCCGCCTGGACAGGGGATGTTAAGCTATGGCTACACCTTC.

The J gene is TRBJ2-7, the V gene TRBV2, with 7 positions matching TRBD1. CDR1 is SNHLY, CDR2 FYNNEI, per germline. This CDR3 has 13 residues. V lost 7 bases and J lost 5; bases outside the gene matches: 8. The CDR3 nucleotides are TGTGCCAGCACCCCGGGACAGATACACGAGCAGTACTTC. Translating it yields CASTPGQIHEQYF.

This clonotype was observed many times. The chain carries TRBV28 and TRBJ2-5; 12 bases fit TRBD2. The CDR3 loop spans 18 amino acids. Germline CDR1 reads MDHEN; CDR2 reads SYDVKM. The V and J ends lost 5 bases and 2 bases, in that order; junction bases with no gene match: 12. DNA of the CDR3: TGTGCCAGCAGTCCGGGGATCCCTAGCGGGGGGGAACAAGAGACCCAGTACTTC. Its translation: CASSPGIPSGGEQETQYF.

The rearrangement links TRBV7-3 to TRBJ2-3, with D perhaps TRBD1 or TRBD2 (6 bases each). Trimming pared 3 bases from V and 5 bases from J, leaving 12 bases between. The CDR3 totals 14 residues. Germline lookup yields CDR1 SGHTA and CDR2 FQGTGA. The CDR3, as DNA: TGTGCCAGCAGCTTTAGGGGGGTCGTAGATACGCAGTATTTT. Translated, it gives CASSFRGVVDTQYF.

CDR3 nucleotide sequence: TGTGCCAGCAGCCTGGAGACAGGGACCACAGATACGCAGTATTTT. This translates into CASSLETGTTDTQYF. V and J are TRBV5-4 and TRBJ2-3; TRBD1 agrees at 7 bases. CDR1 and CDR2 from the germline V gene are SGHNT and YYREEE (reference sequence). J lost 2 bases, V lost 4 bases, and 7 bases had no gene match. The CDR3 sequence is 15 residues long. Looking up the rest from reference TRBV5-4 and TRBJ2-3 gives the full variable domain: ETGVTQSPTHLIKTRGQQVTLRCSSQSGHNTVSWYQQALGQGPQFIFQYYREEENGRGNFPPRFSGLQFPNYSSELNVNALELDDSALYLCASSLETGTTDTQYFGPGTRLTVL.

Only a few counts were recorded for this clonotype. The V call is TRBV3-1, the J call TRBJ2-1; the D gene is possibly TRBD2 (6 bases). The CDR3 totals 15 residues. Deletions cut 0 bases from V and 8 bases from J, with 14 bases between. Germline values: CDR1 LGHDT, CDR2 YNNKEL (reference sequence). DNA of the CDR3: TGTGCCAGCAGCCAAGATAGCGGATACAATGATGAGCAGTTCTTC. Encoded protein: CASSQDSGYNDEQFF.

This clonotype was seen more than once but under ten times. The rearrangement joins TRBV7-9 to TRBJ1-2, with TRBD1 identical over 9 bases. Germline CDR1 reads SEHNR; CDR2 reads FQNEAQ (reference sequence). The CDR3 runs 15 residues. V was clipped by 1 base and J by 8 bases; unmatched bases: 8. CDR3 protein: CASSLGGQGHQGYTF. Written as DNA, the CDR3 is TGTGCCAGCAGCTTAGGGGGACAGGGACATCAAGGCTACACCTTC.

The chain combines TRBV28 with TRBJ2-6; D is possibly TRBD2 (5 bases). The CDR3 contains 16 residues. CDR1 and CDR2 (germline): MDHEN, SYDVKM. Trimming cost V 1 base and J 8 bases, with 15 bases left between them. The CDR3 loop reads CASSLFRGYGTNVLTF. The CDR3 DNA sequence: TGTGCCAGCAGTTTATTTCGTGGATACGGGACCAACGTCCTGACTTTC.

The genes are TRBV12-3 or TRBV12-4 and TRBJ2-2, with D perhaps TRBD2 (6 bases). This CDR3 is 16 amino acids long. Trimming took 5 bases from V and 4 from J, leaving 17 bases between them. The CDR3 region is CASSGHRDSPTGELFF. The CDR3 coding sequence is TGTGCCAGCAGTGGCCATAGGGACTCACCCACCGGGGAGCTGTTTTTT.

In its sample, this clonotype was seen a few times. Here the CDR3 reads CASSGGGGGEQYF. The DNA of the CDR3 is TGTGCCAGTAGTGGAGGAGGAGGTGGCGAGCAGTACTTC. The chain combines TRBV19 with TRBJ2-7, with D perhaps TRBD2 (5 bases). Germline loops: CDR1 LNHDA, CDR2 SQIVND (reference sequence). The V gene lost 5 bases and the J gene lost 6 bases, with 14 bases spanning the gap. The CDR3 runs to 13 residues.